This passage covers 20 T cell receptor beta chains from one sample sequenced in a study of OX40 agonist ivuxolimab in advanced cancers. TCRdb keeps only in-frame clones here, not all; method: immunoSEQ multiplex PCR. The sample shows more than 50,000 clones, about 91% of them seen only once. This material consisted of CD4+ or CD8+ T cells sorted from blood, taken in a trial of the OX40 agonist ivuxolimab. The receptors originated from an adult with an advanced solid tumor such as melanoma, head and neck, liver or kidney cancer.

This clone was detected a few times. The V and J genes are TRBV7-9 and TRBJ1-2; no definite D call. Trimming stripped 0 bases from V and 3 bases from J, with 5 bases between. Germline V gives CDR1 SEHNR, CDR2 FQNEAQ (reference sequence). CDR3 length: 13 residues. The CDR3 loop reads CASSLAEHYGYTF. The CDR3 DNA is TGTGCCAGCAGCTTAGCAGAGCACTATGGCTACACCTTC. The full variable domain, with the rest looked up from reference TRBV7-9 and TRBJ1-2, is DTGVSQNPRHKITKRGQNVTFRCDPISEHNRLYWYRQTLGQGPEFLTYFQNEAQLEKSRLLSDRFSAERPKGSFSTLEIQRTEQGDSAMYLCASSLAEHYGYTFGSGTRLTVV.

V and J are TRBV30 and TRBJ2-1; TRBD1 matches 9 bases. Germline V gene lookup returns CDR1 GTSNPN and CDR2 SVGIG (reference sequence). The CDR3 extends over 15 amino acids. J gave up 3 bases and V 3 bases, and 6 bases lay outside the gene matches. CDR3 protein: CAWRDRDRVYNEQFF. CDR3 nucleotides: TGTGCCTGGAGGGACCGGGACAGGGTCTACAATGAGCAGTTCTTC.

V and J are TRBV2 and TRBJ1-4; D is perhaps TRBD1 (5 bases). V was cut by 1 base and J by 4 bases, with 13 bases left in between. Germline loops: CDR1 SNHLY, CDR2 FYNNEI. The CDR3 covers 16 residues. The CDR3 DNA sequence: TGTGCCAGCAGTGAAGGGTCCCCCGACAGTAATGAAAAACTGTTTTTT. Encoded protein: CASSEGSPDSNEKLFF. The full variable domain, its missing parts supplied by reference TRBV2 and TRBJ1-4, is EPEVTQTPSHQVTQMGQEVILRCVPISNHLYFYWYRQILGQKVEFLVSFYNNEISEKSEIFDDQFSVERPDGSNFTLKIRSTKLEDSAMYFCASSEGSPDSNEKLFFGSGTQLSVL.

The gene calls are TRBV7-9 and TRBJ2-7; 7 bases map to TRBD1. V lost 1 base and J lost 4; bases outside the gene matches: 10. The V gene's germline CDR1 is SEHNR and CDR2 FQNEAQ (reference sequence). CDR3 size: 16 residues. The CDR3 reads CASSLGPGTEDYEQYF. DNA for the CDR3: TGTGCCAGCAGCTTAGGTCCCGGGACAGAAGATTACGAGCAGTACTTC.

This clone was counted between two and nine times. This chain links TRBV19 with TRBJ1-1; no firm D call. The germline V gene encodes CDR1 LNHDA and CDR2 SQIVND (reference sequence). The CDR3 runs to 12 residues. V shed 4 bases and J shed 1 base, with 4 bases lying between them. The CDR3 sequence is CASSTSNTEAFF. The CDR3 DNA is TGTGCCAGTAGTACATCGAACACTGAAGCTTTCTTT.

CDR3: CASSSDFTEAFF. CDR3 coding DNA: TGTGCCAGCAGCTCGGACTTCACTGAAGCTTTCTTT. The chain carries TRBV6-5 and TRBJ1-1; the D is unclear. Per the germline V gene, CDR1 is MNHEY and CDR2 is SVGAGI. Deletions cut 6 bases from V and 4 bases from J, with 9 bases between. This CDR3 contains 12 residues.

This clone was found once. As DNA, the CDR3 is TGTGCCAGTAGTATACTAGGAAATGAGCAGTTCTTC. This encodes CASSILGNEQFF. The chain joins TRBV19 to TRBJ2-1; D ambiguous. The CDR3 totals 12 residues. Trimming shortened V by 2 bases and J by 7 bases, and 6 bases separated the two germline ends. Looked up from germline, CDR1 is LNHDA and CDR2 is SQIVND (reference sequence).

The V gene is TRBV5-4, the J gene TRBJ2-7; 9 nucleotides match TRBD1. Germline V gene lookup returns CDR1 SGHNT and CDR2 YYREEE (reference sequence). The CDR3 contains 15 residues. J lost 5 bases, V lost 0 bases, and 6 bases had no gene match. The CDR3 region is CASSLAGTGYHEQYF. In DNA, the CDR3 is TGTGCCAGCAGCTTGGCCGGGACAGGGTACCACGAGCAGTACTTC. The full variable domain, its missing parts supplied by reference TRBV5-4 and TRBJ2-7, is ETGVTQSPTHLIKTRGQQVTLRCSSQSGHNTVSWYQQALGQGPQFIFQYYREEENGRGNFPPRFSGLQFPNYSSELNVNALELDDSALYLCASSLAGTGYHEQYFGPGTRLTVT.

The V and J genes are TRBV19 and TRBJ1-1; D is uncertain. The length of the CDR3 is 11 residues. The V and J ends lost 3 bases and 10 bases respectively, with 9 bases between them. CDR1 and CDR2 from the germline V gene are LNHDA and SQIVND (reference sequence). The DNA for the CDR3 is TGTGCCAGTAGTATGCGGCTTGGAGCTTTCTTT. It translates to CASSMRLGAFF.

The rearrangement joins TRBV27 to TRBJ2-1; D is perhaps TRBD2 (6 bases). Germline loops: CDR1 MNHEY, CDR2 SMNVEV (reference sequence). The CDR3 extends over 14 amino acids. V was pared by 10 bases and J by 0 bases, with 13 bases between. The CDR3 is CATSWGDSYNEQFF. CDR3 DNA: TGTGCCACGAGTTGGGGGGACTCCTACAATGAGCAGTTCTTC.

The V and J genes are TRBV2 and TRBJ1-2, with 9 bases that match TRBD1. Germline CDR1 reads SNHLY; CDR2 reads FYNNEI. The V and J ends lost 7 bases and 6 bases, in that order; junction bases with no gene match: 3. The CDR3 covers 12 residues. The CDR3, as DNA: TGTGCCAGCAATGGACAGGGGAATGGCTACACCTTC. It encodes CASNGQGNGYTF.

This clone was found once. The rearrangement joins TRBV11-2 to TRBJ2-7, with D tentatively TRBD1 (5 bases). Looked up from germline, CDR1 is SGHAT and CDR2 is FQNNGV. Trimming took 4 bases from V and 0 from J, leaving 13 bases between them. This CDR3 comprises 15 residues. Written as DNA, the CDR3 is TGTGCCAGCAGCTATGACAGATACCTCTCCTACGAGCAGTACTTC. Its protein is CASSYDRYLSYEQYF.

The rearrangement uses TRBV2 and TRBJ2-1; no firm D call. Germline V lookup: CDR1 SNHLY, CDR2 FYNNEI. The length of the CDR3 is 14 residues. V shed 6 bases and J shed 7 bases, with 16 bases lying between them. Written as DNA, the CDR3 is TGTGCCAGCAGCGACGTCCACAGACAAAATGAGCAGTTCTTC. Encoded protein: CASSDVHRQNEQFF.

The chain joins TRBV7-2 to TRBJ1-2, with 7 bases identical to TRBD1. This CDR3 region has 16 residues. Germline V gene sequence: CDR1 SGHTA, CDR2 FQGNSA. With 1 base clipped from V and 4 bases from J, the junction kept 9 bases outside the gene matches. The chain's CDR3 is CASSLGQGWGIYGYTF. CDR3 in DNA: TGTGCCAGCAGCTTAGGACAGGGTTGGGGGATCTATGGCTACACCTTC.

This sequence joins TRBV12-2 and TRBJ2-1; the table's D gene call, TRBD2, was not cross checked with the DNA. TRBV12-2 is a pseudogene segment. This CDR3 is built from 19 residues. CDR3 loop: CASLLSWVWGEPMYNEQFF. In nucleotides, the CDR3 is TGTGCAAGTCTTCTTTCGTGGGTTTGGGGAGAGCCTATGTACAATGAGCAGTTCTTC.

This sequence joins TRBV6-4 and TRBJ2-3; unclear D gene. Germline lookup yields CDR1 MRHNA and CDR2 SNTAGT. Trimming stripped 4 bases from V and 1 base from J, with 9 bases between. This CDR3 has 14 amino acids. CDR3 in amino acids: CASSVSPGTDTQYF. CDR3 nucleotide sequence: TGTGCCAGCAGTGTGTCCCCGGGCACAGATACGCAGTATTTT.

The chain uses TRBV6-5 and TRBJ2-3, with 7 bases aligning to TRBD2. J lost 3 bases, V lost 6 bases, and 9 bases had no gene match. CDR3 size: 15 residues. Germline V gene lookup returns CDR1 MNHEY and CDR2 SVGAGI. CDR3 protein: CASSPLAVVTDTQYF. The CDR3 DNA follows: TGTGCCAGCAGCCCCCTAGCGGTAGTTACAGATACGCAGTATTTT.

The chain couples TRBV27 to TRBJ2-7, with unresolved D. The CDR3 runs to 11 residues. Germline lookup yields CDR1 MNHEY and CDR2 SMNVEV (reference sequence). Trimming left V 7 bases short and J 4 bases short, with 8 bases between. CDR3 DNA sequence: TGTGCCAGCATTTATAAATACGAGCAGTACTTC. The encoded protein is CASIYKYEQYF.

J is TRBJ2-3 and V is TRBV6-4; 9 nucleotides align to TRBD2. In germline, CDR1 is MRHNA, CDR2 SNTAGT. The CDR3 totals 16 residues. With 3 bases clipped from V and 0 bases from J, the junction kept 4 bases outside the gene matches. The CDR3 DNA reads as TGTGCCAGCAGTGATATAGCGGGGGCTAGCACAGATACGCAGTATTTT. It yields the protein CASSDIAGASTDTQYF.

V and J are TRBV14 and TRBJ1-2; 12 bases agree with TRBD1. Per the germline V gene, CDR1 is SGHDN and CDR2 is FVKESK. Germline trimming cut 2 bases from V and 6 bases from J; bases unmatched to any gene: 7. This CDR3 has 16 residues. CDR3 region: CASSQQPGQGAHGYTF. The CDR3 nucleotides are TGTGCCAGCAGCCAACAACCGGGACAGGGGGCTCATGGCTACACCTTC. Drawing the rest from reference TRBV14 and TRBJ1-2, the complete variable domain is EAGVTQFPSHSVIEKGQTVTLRCDPISGHDNLYWYRRVMGKEIKFLLHFVKESKQDESGMPNNRFLAERTGGTYSTLKVQPAELEDSGVYFCASSQQPGQGAHGYTFGSGTRLTVV.